These 18 T cell receptor beta chains originate from one sample sequenced in a study of identical twins. TCRdb analysed the 5' RACE reads with MiXCR anew, one entry per CDR3 protein. Of a few hundred thousand distinct CDR3 sequences in the sample, approximately 14% were seen once. Another study also made use of these data, one on yellow fever vaccine responses in identical twins.

Source material: CD4+ T cells sorted from blood. Receptors originate from a woman under 30 in good health.

This clonotype came up a few times. CDR3 sequence: CASSGRQGDDTGELFF. The CDR3 region has the DNA TGTGCCAGCAGTGGGCGACAGGGCGACGACACCGGGGAGCTGTTTTTT. The rearrangement joins TRBV6-1 to TRBJ2-2; 7 bases align to TRBD1. This CDR3 region has 16 residues. The trim removed 4 bases at V and 3 bases at J, leaving 8 bases unmatched. The V gene's germline CDR1 is MNHNS and CDR2 SASEGT.

This clonotype was counted a few times. The rearrangement links TRBV27 to TRBJ2-7; 10 bases align to TRBD2. Germline-derived CDR1 and CDR2 are MNHEY and SMNVEV (reference sequence). With 3 bases clipped from V and 2 bases from J, the junction kept 4 bases outside the gene matches. The CDR3 has 15 residues. The CDR3 loop is CASSLALAGTYEQYF. The CDR3 DNA follows: TGTGCCAGCAGTTTGGCACTAGCGGGGACCTACGAGCAGTACTTC.

The genes are TRBV4-3 and TRBJ2-3, with 8 bases identical to TRBD1. The CDR3 contains 15 residues. Germline CDR1 is LGHNA and CDR2 is YSLEER. V gave up 1 base and J gave up 4 bases; unmatched junction bases: 4. The DNA of the CDR3 is TGCGCCAGCAGCCAAGGTCAGGGGGCAGCAGATACGCAGTATTTT. Translated: CASSQGQGAADTQYF.

This chain connects TRBV19 to TRBJ2-1, with unresolved D. Germline CDR1 LNHDA, CDR2 SQIVND (reference sequence). There are 15 residues in the CDR3. V shed 6 bases and J shed 0 bases, with 12 bases lying between them. The CDR3, as DNA: TGTGCCAGTAGCGTAAGTAGGAGCTCCTACAATGAGCAGTTCTTC. It specifies CASSVSRSSYNEQFF.

In DNA, the CDR3 is TGTGCCAGCAGCCAATTTCTCTCGCGGGGGATAGGCTCCTACGAGCAGTACTTC. Amino acids: CASSQFLSRGIGSYEQYF. The chain joins TRBV3-1 to TRBJ2-7; TRBD2 matches 7 bases. Germline values: CDR1 LGHDT, CDR2 YNNKEL (reference sequence). V gave up 2 bases and J gave up 0 bases; unmatched junction bases: 13. This CDR3 has 18 residues.

The J gene is TRBJ2-3, the V gene TRBV15; perhaps TRBD1 as D (6 bases). With 1 base removed from V and 4 bases from J, the gap between germline ends came to 12 bases. This CDR3 has 15 residues. Germline CDR1 and CDR2: LNHNV and YYDKDF (reference sequence). The CDR3: CATSRVVSGADTQYF. CDR3 coding DNA: TGTGCCACCAGCAGAGTTGTGTCAGGGGCAGATACGCAGTATTTT.

This chain connects TRBV15 to TRBJ2-3; D is perhaps TRBD2 (6 bases). Germline V gene lookup returns CDR1 LNHNV and CDR2 YYDKDF (reference sequence). The V end was cut by 5 bases, the J end by 0 bases, with 9 bases between. The CDR3 spans 14 residues. In nucleotides, the CDR3 is TGTGCCACCAGCGTTGGGACTAGCACAGATACGCAGTATTTT. It codes for CATSVGTSTDTQYF.

V gene TRBV20-1 combines with J gene TRBJ2-3, with TRBD2 as a possible D gene (6 bases). The CDR3 runs 13 residues. Germline CDR1 is DFQATT and CDR2 is SNEGSKA (reference sequence). Between the trimmed V and J ends, which lost 1 base and 4 bases, there was a span of 9 bases. The CDR3: CSARGTGADTQYF. The CDR3 region has the DNA TGCAGTGCTAGAGGAACGGGAGCAGATACGCAGTATTTT.

This clonotype appeared a few times. CDR3 residues: CASSLREGDAFF. The CDR3 DNA is TGTGCCAGCAGCCTACGGGAGGGGGATGCTTTCTTT. The chain combines TRBV7-6 with TRBJ1-1; maybe TRBD1 (6 bases). V was shortened by 5 bases and J by 11 bases, with 15 bases between the two germline ends. The germline V gene encodes CDR1 SGHVS and CDR2 FNYEAQ. The CDR3 is made up of 12 amino acids.

The rearrangement uses TRBV12-3 or TRBV12-4 and TRBJ1-5, with D perhaps TRBD1 (5 bases). V gave up 8 bases and J gave up 2 bases, with 16 bases separating them. The CDR3 is 15 amino acids. For the CDR3, the DNA is TGTGCCAGCGCCCCGGGGCTCCAAGGCAATCAGCCCCAGCATTTT. This translates into CASAPGLQGNQPQHF.

Written as DNA, the CDR3 is TGCAGTGTGCTCCGGGACAGAGACTATGGCTACACCTTC. It yields the protein CSVLRDRDYGYTF. V and J are TRBV20-1 and TRBJ1-2, with TRBD1 matching over 7 bases. The trim removed 7 bases at V and 3 bases at J, leaving 8 bases unmatched. The CDR3 contains 13 residues. Germline V CDR1 and CDR2: DFQATT, SNEGSKA (reference sequence).

This clonotype was detected only once. V and J are TRBV5-1 and TRBJ2-5; TRBD1 might be the D (5 bases). Germline CDR1 and CDR2: SGHRS and YFSETQ. The CDR3 extends over 15 amino acids. Between the trimmed V and J ends, which lost 4 bases and 2 bases, there was a span of 15 bases. Here the CDR3 reads CASSLLGAAQETQYF. The CDR3 nucleotides are TGCGCCAGCAGCCTGCTAGGGGCAGCACAAGAGACCCAGTACTTC.

The chain links TRBV7-3 to TRBJ2-1; D may correspond to TRBD1 or TRBD2 (5 bases each). Germline V gene data show CDR1 as SGHTA and CDR2 as FQGTGA. This CDR3 has 14 amino acids. With 5 bases removed from V and 11 bases from J, the gap between germline ends came to 19 bases. The CDR3 DNA reads TGTGCCAGCAGCCTCCAACCCTTGGGGGAAAAGCAGTTCTTC. It translates to CASSLQPLGEKQFF.

The chain recombines TRBV28 with TRBJ2-3; D not resolved. The length of the CDR3 is 15 residues. Deletions cut 3 bases from V and 0 bases from J, with 10 bases between. Germline V gene lookup returns CDR1 MDHEN and CDR2 SYDVKM. In DNA form, the CDR3 reads TGTGCCAGCAGTTTTCAGTTCCCCAGCACAGATACGCAGTATTTT. It codes for CASSFQFPSTDTQYF.

This clonotype occurred a few times. V usage is TRBV2 and J usage is TRBJ2-3; D perhaps matches TRBD1 (6 bases). The ends were cut back, 2 bases at V and 5 bases at J, with 14 bases in the middle. Germline V gene data show CDR1 as SNHLY and CDR2 as FYNNEI. The CDR3 is 15 amino acids. The CDR3 region is CASSEIQGPGDTQYF. CDR3 sequence (DNA): TGTGCCAGCAGTGAAATACAGGGTCCAGGAGATACGCAGTATTTT.

This clonotype was detected only once. The chain carries TRBV20-1 and TRBJ2-7; D might be TRBD1 (6 bases). Germline V CDR1 and CDR2: DFQATT, SNEGSKA (reference sequence). This CDR3 contains 14 residues. Trimming removed 0 bases at V and 4 bases at J, with 13 bases between. The CDR3 region has the DNA TGCAGTGCTAGAGATTTCCAGGGGTGGTACGAGCAGTACTTC. As protein: CSARDFQGWYEQYF.

This clonotype showed up many times. This chain joins TRBV2 and TRBJ1-5; unclear D gene. The CDR3 is 14 residues long. V lost 5 bases, J lost 0 bases, and 8 bases lay in between. Germline V gene lookup returns CDR1 SNHLY and CDR2 FYNNEI. CDR3 in amino acids: CASSTDGSNQPQHF. CDR3 bases: TGTGCCAGCAGTACGGACGGTAGCAATCAGCCCCAGCATTTT.

This clonotype was counted ten times or more. The chain links TRBV28 to TRBJ1-4; tentatively, D is TRBD1 (5 bases). The CDR3 runs to 15 residues. The V gene's germline CDR1 is MDHEN and CDR2 SYDVKM. V lost 8 bases and J 1 base, leaving 14 bases between the germline ends. CDR3 in DNA: TGTGCCAGCCGGGGGAGGAAAGGAACTAATGAAAAACTGTTTTTT. Amino acid sequence: CASRGRKGTNEKLFF.